What follows are 29 T cell receptor beta chains derived from one specimen sequenced in a study of blood T cell repertoires in COVID-19 (dated by TCRdb to about 2020). Library creation used the immunoSEQ multiplex PCR assay. The table was pulled from immuneACCESS by TCRdb, which kept in-frame rearrangements only. Such tables lose some clones; where checked, under half of the loss comes from unresolved V genes, and the rest has no known cause. Here the sample has about 160,000 clones; about 83% occur a single time. The leading ten clones occupy 10% of the sample. Sequences were obtained from peripheral blood. These receptor sequences come from a woman in her 70s with COVID-19, enrolled during active disease.

V gene TRBV5-4 combines with J gene TRBJ1-2; TRBD1 matches at 8 bases. Germline CDR1 is SGHNT and CDR2 is YYREEE (reference sequence). The CDR3 consists of 13 residues. J lost 6 bases, V lost 4 bases, and 5 bases had no gene match. CDR3: CASSPGGWHGYTF. CDR3 nucleotides: TGTGCCAGCAGCCCAGGGGGCTGGCATGGCTACACCTTC.

This clone was counted a single time. The chain couples TRBV19 to TRBJ1-4, with unresolved D. The CDR3 is made up of 13 amino acids. Trimming removed 10 bases at V and 8 bases at J, with 17 bases between. Germline values: CDR1 LNHDA, CDR2 SQIVND (reference sequence). The CDR3 loop is CATSEGRMEKLFF. CDR3 nucleotides: TGTGCCACCTCCGAGGGCCGAATGGAAAAACTGTTTTTT.

The gene calls are TRBV24-1 and TRBJ2-3; D uncertain. The CDR3 length is 13 residues. From germline, CDR1 is KGHDR and CDR2 SFDVKD. Deletions cut 4 bases from V and 6 bases from J, with 10 bases between. The CDR3 region is CATSDHSYDTQYF. CDR3 sequence (DNA): TGTGCCACCAGTGACCACTCATACGATACGCAGTATTTT.

The chain has TRBV19 and TRBJ1-1, with 8 bases lining up with TRBD1. The CDR3 length is 15 residues. V trimming: 7 bases; J trimming: 10 bases; junction bases outside the gene matches: 17. CDR1 LNHDA and CDR2 SQIVND come from the germline V gene (reference sequence). The CDR3, as DNA: TGTGCCAGTACCTCCGGTTGGGACAGGCGGTTAGGAGCTTTCTTT. This translates into CASTSGWDRRLGAFF.

The V call is TRBV10-3, the J call TRBJ2-5, with 11 bases matching TRBD2. The CDR3 consists of 15 residues. V was clipped by 4 bases and J by 4 bases; unmatched bases: 5. Germline assignment: CDR1 ENHRY and CDR2 SYGVKD. The CDR3 protein is CAISGSGGVRETQYF. In DNA, the CDR3 is TGTGCCATCAGTGGTAGCGGGGGGGTCCGAGAGACCCAGTACTTC.

This chain connects TRBV19 to TRBJ1-1; TRBD1 aligns across 8 bases. Per germline, CDR1 LNHDA and CDR2 SQIVND (reference sequence). The CDR3 runs 15 residues. Trimming removed 2 bases from V and 5 bases from J; junction bases left unmatched: 7. This chain's CDR3 is CASSILTGAETEAFF. In nucleotides, the CDR3 is TGTGCCAGTAGTATACTGACAGGGGCAGAGACTGAAGCTTTCTTT.

The rearrangement links TRBV30 to TRBJ1-5, with TRBD1 matching over 8 bases. The CDR3 covers 15 residues. V was pared by 4 bases and J by 11 bases, with 16 bases of the junction left unmatched. Looked up from germline, CDR1 is GTSNPN and CDR2 is SVGIG (reference sequence). CDR3 coding DNA: TGTGCCTGGAATAGGGAAGGACAGGGACCATCGGCCCAGCATTTT. Translated, it gives CAWNREGQGPSAQHF.

This chain joins TRBV7-6 and TRBJ1-1; D perhaps matches TRBD1 (6 bases). Trimming stripped 5 bases from V and 2 bases from J, with 9 bases between. CDR1 and CDR2 (germline): SGHVS, FNYEAQ. The CDR3 totals 13 residues. The CDR3 loop is CASSADSNTEAFF. CDR3 nucleotide sequence: TGTGCCAGCAGCGCGGACAGTAACACTGAAGCTTTCTTT.

This chain links TRBV2 with TRBJ1-4; D ambiguous. Trimming took 8 bases from V and 7 from J, leaving 8 bases between them. CDR3 length: 11 amino acids. Germline CDR1 and CDR2: SNHLY and FYNNEI. This CDR3 reads CASSTGEKLFF. CDR3 coding DNA: TGTGCCAGCTCTACTGGTGAAAAACTGTTTTTT.

This sequence joins TRBV19 and TRBJ2-7; TRBD1 matches at 7 bases. Unmatched junction bases numbered 11, after V lost 11 bases and J lost 1 base. The CDR3 has 14 residues. CDR1 is LNHDA and CDR2 is SQIVND in the germline V gene (reference sequence). CDR3 DNA sequence: TGTGCCTCCAGCGCCCGGACAGGATCCTACGAGCAGTACTTC. This codes for CASSARTGSYEQYF. Supplemented by reference TRBV19 and TRBJ2-7, the full variable domain reads DGGITQSPKYLFRKEGQNVTLSCEQNLNHDAMYWYRQDPGQGLRLIYYSQIVNDFQKGDIAEGYSVSREKKESFPLTVTSAQKNPTAFYLCASSARTGSYEQYFGPGTRLTVT.

The chain recombines TRBV2 with TRBJ2-3; 9 bases match TRBD1. The CDR3 has 15 amino acids. V lost 4 bases, J lost 6 bases, and 8 bases stayed unmatched. CDR1 is SNHLY, CDR2 FYNNEI, per germline. CDR3 coding DNA: TGTGCCAGCAGTGTGGGGACAGGGAATTTGGATACGCAGTATTTT. This encodes CASSVGTGNLDTQYF. The full variable domain, with the rest looked up from reference TRBV2 and TRBJ2-3, is EPEVTQTPSHQVTQMGQEVILRCVPISNHLYFYWYRQILGQKVEFLVSFYNNEISEKSEIFDDQFSVERPDGSNFTLKIRSTKLEDSAMYFCASSVGTGNLDTQYFGPGTRLTVL.

This clone appeared a few times. This chain links TRBV10-1 with TRBJ2-2; a weak D match, TRBD1 (5 bases). Germline lookup yields CDR1 WNHNN and CDR2 SYGVQD (reference sequence). Trimming cost V 0 bases and J 1 base, with 6 bases left between them. This CDR3 is built from 15 residues. CDR3 sequence reads: CASSESQGNTGELFF. The CDR3 coding sequence is TGCGCCAGCAGTGAGTCCCAGGGGAACACCGGGGAGCTGTTTTTT.

J is TRBJ2-5 and V is TRBV6-1, with a tentative D call TRBD1 (5 bases). Trimming removed 2 bases at V and 4 bases at J, with 8 bases between. The CDR3 extends over 13 amino acids. From germline, CDR1 is MNHNS and CDR2 SASEGT. In DNA, the CDR3 is TGTGCCAGCAGTGAACAGGGTGGAGAGACCCAGTACTTC. It is translated as CASSEQGGETQYF.

The chain is built from TRBV5-1 and TRBJ2-2, with TRBD1 matching 7 bases. Germline CDR1 SGHRS, CDR2 YFSETQ. The CDR3 has 14 amino acids. With V trimmed by 6 bases and J by 1 base, 3 bases remained unmatched. CDR3 residues: CASNRDRNTGELFF. The CDR3 bases are TGCGCCAGCAACCGGGACAGGAACACCGGGGAGCTGTTTTTT.

The chain carries TRBV5-1 and TRBJ2-7; a possible D gene is TRBD2 (6 bases). Trimming took 2 bases from V and 2 from J, leaving 11 bases between them. Germline CDR1 SGHRS, CDR2 YFSETQ. This CDR3 contains 14 residues. The DNA of the CDR3 is TGCGCCAGCAGCTTACTAGGAGGGACCTACGAGCAGTACTTC. Translation gives CASSLLGGTYEQYF. Based on the CDR3 plus reference TRBV5-1 and TRBJ2-7, the full variable domain is KAGVTQTPRYLIKTRGQQVTLSCSPISGHRSVSWYQQTPGQGLQFLFEYFSETQRNKGNFPGRFSGRQFSNSRSEMNVSTLELGDSALYLCASSLLGGTYEQYFGPGTRLTVT.

This chain uses TRBV7-2 with TRBJ2-1, with D possibly being TRBD1 (6 bases). CDR1 and CDR2 (germline): SGHTA, FQGNSA. Trimming removed 5 bases from V and 7 bases from J, with 18 bases in between. This CDR3 spans 15 amino acids. The CDR3 here is CASSPTGSGVNEQFF. The CDR3 region has the DNA TGTGCCAGCAGCCCCACAGGGTCCGGTGTTAATGAGCAGTTCTTC.

The chain is built from TRBV19 and TRBJ1-1; tentatively, D is TRBD1 (6 bases). V was clipped by 9 bases and J by 1 base, with 15 bases between them. Per the germline V gene, CDR1 is LNHDA and CDR2 is SQIVND (reference sequence). This CDR3 comprises 14 residues. This chain's CDR3 is CASTGPPENTEAFF. CDR3 DNA sequence: TGTGCCAGCACAGGGCCCCCTGAGAACACTGAAGCTTTCTTT.

This chain connects TRBV19 to TRBJ2-1, with 9 nucleotides matching TRBD1. CDR1 LNHDA and CDR2 SQIVND come from the germline V gene (reference sequence). V shed 5 bases, J shed 3 bases, and the junction held 5 bases outside the gene matches. The CDR3 runs 15 residues. The CDR3 protein is CASSRPGQGYNEQFF. In nucleotides, the CDR3 is TGTGCCAGTAGTCGACCGGGACAGGGCTACAATGAGCAGTTCTTC.

The CDR3 region is CASSMLGQGAGETQYF. CDR3 nucleotides: TGTGCCAGTAGTATGCTGGGGCAGGGGGCGGGAGAGACCCAGTACTTC. The V and J genes are TRBV19 and TRBJ2-5; 8 bases align to TRBD1. Germline loops: CDR1 LNHDA, CDR2 SQIVND (reference sequence). The CDR3 is made up of 16 amino acids. V lost 3 bases and J lost 4; bases outside the gene matches: 10.

This chain links TRBV6-5 with TRBJ1-2; 10 bases fit TRBD1. This CDR3 comprises 14 residues. CDR1 MNHEY and CDR2 SVGAGI come from the germline V gene. V was pared by 6 bases and J by 2 bases, with 3 bases of the junction left unmatched. The CDR3 DNA follows: TGTGCCAGCAGCAAGACAGGGGGCAACTATGGCTACACCTTC. Its translation is CASSKTGGNYGYTF.

The rearrangement uses TRBV30 and TRBJ1-1, with D possibly matching TRBD1 (6 bases). V shed 0 bases and J shed 3 bases, with 14 bases lying between them. CDR3 size: 15 residues. CDR1 GTSNPN and CDR2 SVGIG come from the germline V gene (reference sequence). CDR3 sequence: CAWSVLAKGDTEAFF. In DNA, the CDR3 is TGTGCCTGGAGTGTCCTGGCTAAGGGGGACACTGAAGCTTTCTTT. The entire variable domain, with the rest obtained from reference TRBV30 and TRBJ1-1, is as follows: SQTIHQWPATLVQPVGSPLSLECTVEGTSNPNLYWYRQAAGRGLQLLFYSVGIGQISSEVPQNLSASRPQDRQFILSSKKLLLSDSGFYLCAWSVLAKGDTEAFFGQGTRLTVV.

This clone has only a few counts. The V call is TRBV7-9, the J call TRBJ1-3, with 9 bases that match TRBD1. With 5 bases clipped from V and 7 bases from J, the junction kept 9 bases outside the gene matches. The germline V gene has CDR1 SEHNR and CDR2 FQNEAQ (reference sequence). CDR3 length equals 15 residues. Written as DNA, the CDR3 is TGTGCCAGCAGCCGGCCGGGACAGGGTGGGAACACCATATATTTT. Translated, it gives CASSRPGQGGNTIYF.

V and J are TRBV6-1 and TRBJ1-4; possibly TRBD1 for D (5 bases). There are 16 residues in the CDR3. Trimming took off 1 base at V and 3 bases at J, with 12 bases between the two ends. Germline V gene lookup returns CDR1 MNHNS and CDR2 SASEGT. CDR3 in amino acids: CASSEGRGWANEKLFF. DNA of the CDR3: TGTGCCAGCAGTGAAGGGAGGGGCTGGGCTAATGAAAAACTGTTTTTT.

The CDR3 here is CASSWMPGENTGELFF. The CDR3 DNA reads TGTGCCAGCAGCTGGATGCCAGGGGAGAACACCGGGGAGCTGTTTTTT. V gene TRBV11-2 combines with J gene TRBJ2-2; D is perhaps TRBD1 (6 bases). V lost 4 bases to trimming and J lost 1 base, with 13 bases between them. Germline loops: CDR1 SGHAT, CDR2 FQNNGV. This CDR3 comprises 16 residues.

This clone occurred once. The chain recombines TRBV5-1 with TRBJ1-1; D not certain. The V end was cut by 9 bases, the J end by 2 bases, with 14 bases between. There are 13 residues in the CDR3. Germline V lookup: CDR1 SGHRS, CDR2 YFSETQ. This chain's CDR3 is CATSEGTNTEAFF. CDR3 nucleotide sequence: TGCGCCACCTCGGAGGGAACCAACACTGAAGCTTTCTTT.

The chain uses TRBV4-2 and TRBJ1-4; TRBD1 matches 10 bases. The V segment lost 4 bases and the J segment 10 bases; nucleotides outside the gene matches: 9. The length of the CDR3 is 15 residues. CDR1 is LGHNA, CDR2 YNFKEQ, per germline. Here the CDR3 reads CASSLRGTGDGKLFF. For the CDR3, the DNA is TGTGCCAGCAGCCTTAGGGGGACAGGGGATGGAAAACTGTTTTTT.

This clone came up once. This chain joins TRBV18 and TRBJ1-4; D gene uncertain. Per the germline V gene, CDR1 is KGHSH and CDR2 is LQKENI. The CDR3 is 14 amino acids. V was trimmed by 1 base and J by 4 bases, leaving 7 bases between them. This CDR3 is CASSPLQINEKLFF. The CDR3 DNA reads as TGTGCCAGCTCACCACTACAGATTAATGAAAAACTGTTTTTT.

This chain joins TRBV28 and TRBJ2-4; possible D gene TRBD1, 5 bases. Germline V gene sequence: CDR1 MDHEN, CDR2 SYDVKM. The CDR3 sequence is 14 residues long. V lost 7 bases to trimming and J lost 4 bases, with 14 bases between them. The CDR3 DNA reads TGTGCCAGCACTGGGGCCAAGCCAAAAAACATTCAGTACTTC. It encodes CASTGAKPKNIQYF.

V and J are TRBV5-8 and TRBJ1-3, with TRBD1 matching over 7 bases. J gave up 3 bases and V 7 bases, and 7 bases lay outside the gene matches. Per the germline V gene, CDR1 is SGHTS and CDR2 is YDEGEE. The CDR3 runs 14 residues. This chain's CDR3 is CASRQGYRGNTIYF. The CDR3 DNA is TGTGCCAGCCGACAGGGATATCGTGGAAACACCATATATTTT.